A single sample is the source of the 14 T cell receptor beta chains below, sequenced in a study of shared clonotypes between healthy human individuals. Sequencing was performed with immunoSEQ multiplex PCR; in TCRdb, only in-frame clones are kept and a portion is missing. The profile shows 2 million to 3 million clones, roughly 93% of them singletons. Sequenced: naive CD4+ T cells from PBMCs. Subset of the sample: CD45RA+ positively selected. Every receptor here comes from a man aged 18 to 35 in good health. Some clones in this sample may be carry-over from other donors' samples.

This chain uses TRBV11-2 with TRBJ2-3; D not certain. In germline, CDR1 is SGHAT, CDR2 FQNNGV. With 3 bases removed from V and 0 bases from J, the gap between germline ends came to 13 bases. The CDR3 extends over 16 amino acids. The CDR3 DNA reads TGTGCCAGCAGCTTGGGCACACTATCTAGCACAGATACGCAGTATTTT. As protein: CASSLGTLSSTDTQYF.

The chain uses TRBV5-1 and TRBJ2-7; D uncertain. Germline-derived CDR1 and CDR2 are SGHRS and YFSETQ. The CDR3 extends over 12 amino acids. V gave up 3 bases and J gave up 3 bases, with 7 bases separating them. The CDR3: CASSYSYYEQYF. The CDR3 DNA reads TGCGCCAGCAGCTATTCGTACTACGAGCAGTACTTC.

The chain recombines TRBV7-6 with TRBJ2-5, with D perhaps matching TRBD2 (5 bases). The germline CDR1 and CDR2 sequences are SGHVS and FNYEAQ. V lost 1 base and J 5 bases, leaving 11 bases between the germline ends. This CDR3 comprises 14 residues. CDR3 DNA: TGTGCCAGCAGCTTAGTTCTTGGCGGGGAGACCCAGTACTTC. Translated: CASSLVLGGETQYF.

V usage is TRBV5-4 and J usage is TRBJ2-7, with D perhaps matching TRBD2 (6 bases). The CDR3 sequence is 14 residues long. Germline-derived CDR1 and CDR2 are SGHNT and YYREEE (reference sequence). V was pared by 5 bases and J by 4 bases, with 16 bases between. This CDR3 is CASSRRDRKYEQYF. The DNA for the CDR3 is TGTGCCAGCAGTCGGAGGGACCGTAAATACGAGCAGTACTTC.

J is TRBJ1-4 and V is TRBV21-1; TRBD1, as called in the table, went unchecked against the DNA. TRBV21-1 is a pseudogene. This CDR3 has 15 residues. CDR3 DNA: TGTGCCAGCAGCCTAAGGGGGACAGGGTGTGAAAAACTGTTTTTT. Translation gives CASSLRGTGCEKLFF.

The chain uses TRBV7-3 and TRBJ2-3; 9 bases map to TRBD2. The length of the CDR3 is 18 residues. Germline CDR1 reads SGHTA; CDR2 reads FQGTGA. V lost 2 bases, J lost 2 bases, and 11 bases stayed unmatched. In DNA, the CDR3 is TGTGCCAGCAGCTTAGGGGTTAGCGGGAGAGCTAACACAGATACGCAGTATTTT. This codes for CASSLGVSGRANTDTQYF.

The chain has TRBV5-4 and TRBJ1-2; 7 bases agree with TRBD1. Trimming removed 4 bases from V and 7 bases from J; junction bases left unmatched: 7. From germline, CDR1 is SGHNT and CDR2 YYREEE (reference sequence). CDR3 length: 13 amino acids. Written as DNA, the CDR3 is TGTGCCAGCAGCCATGGGACAGTCGTTGGCTACACCTTC. This translates into CASSHGTVVGYTF.

The chain has TRBV27 and TRBJ2-5; 10 nucleotides align to TRBD2. CDR1 and CDR2 (germline): MNHEY, SMNVEV (reference sequence). The CDR3 is 14 amino acids. Unmatched junction bases numbered 6, after V lost 6 bases and J lost 5 bases. The CDR3 loop reads CASSRSSGSETQYF. The CDR3 DNA reads TGTGCCAGCAGCCGGTCTAGCGGGAGCGAGACCCAGTACTTC.

The chain has TRBV10-3 and TRBJ2-7; D not certain. Trimming removed 3 bases at V and 7 bases at J, with 16 bases between. The germline V gene encodes CDR1 ENHRY and CDR2 SYGVKD. The CDR3 sequence is 14 residues long. The CDR3 reads CAISDTTENPEQYF. CDR3 nucleotides: TGTGCCATCAGTGACACCACGGAAAACCCGGAGCAGTACTTC.

Turning to this clone: This sample also contains other DNA sequences that code for the same CDR3. The genes are TRBV5-1 and TRBJ1-1, with a weak D call TRBD1 (5 bases). The length of the CDR3 is 14 residues. Germline assignment: CDR1 SGHRS and CDR2 YFSETQ. V was cut by 0 bases and J by 1 base, with 7 bases left in between. CDR3 DNA sequence: TGCGCCAGCAGCTTGGGAGGGGCGAACACTGAAGCTTTCTTT. This translates into CASSLGGANTEAFF. Full variable domain (remainder filled in from reference TRBV5-1 and TRBJ1-1): KAGVTQTPRYLIKTRGQQVTLSCSPISGHRSVSWYQQTPGQGLQFLFEYFSETQRNKGNFPGRFSGRQFSNSRSEMNVSTLELGDSALYLCASSLGGANTEAFFGQGTRLTVV.

This sequence joins TRBV7-6 and TRBJ2-7; 10 bases are a match to TRBD2. CDR1 and CDR2 from the germline V gene are SGHVS and FNYEAQ. Trimming took 7 bases from V and 4 from J; bases not matched to a gene: 10. The CDR3 extends over 15 amino acids. The CDR3: CASKYQAGGQYEQYF. The CDR3 coding sequence is TGTGCCAGCAAGTATCAAGCGGGAGGGCAGTACGAGCAGTACTTC.

A note on this clone: Other DNA sequences from this sample encode an identical CDR3 as well. The rearrangement uses TRBV14 and TRBJ1-3; D remains unclear. The germline V and J ends were trimmed by 4 bases and 4 bases, with 5 bases remaining between them. From germline, CDR1 is SGHDN and CDR2 FVKESK. The CDR3 is 12 residues long. The CDR3 reads CASSPSGNTIYF. CDR3 nucleotide sequence: TGTGCCAGCAGCCCATCCGGAAACACCATATATTTT.

V gene TRBV6-1 combines with J gene TRBJ2-6, with D tentatively TRBD1 (5 bases). The CDR3 is 19 amino acids. Trimming pared 2 bases from V and 0 bases from J, leaving 17 bases between. Germline-derived CDR1 and CDR2 are MNHNS and SASEGT. The CDR3: CASSESFRVMVSGANVLTF. The CDR3 nucleotides read TGTGCCAGCAGTGAATCCTTCAGGGTAATGGTCTCTGGGGCCAACGTCCTGACTTTC.

Worth noting for this clone: This same CDR3 is encoded by further DNA sequences in the sample. V is TRBV6-5 and J is TRBJ2-1, with 12 bases identical to TRBD2. In germline, CDR1 is MNHEY, CDR2 SVGAGI. This CDR3 contains 15 residues. The V segment lost 6 bases and the J segment 2 bases; nucleotides outside the gene matches: 2. In nucleotides, the CDR3 is TGTGCCAGCAGCCTAGCGGGAGGGCCCTACAATGAGCAGTTCTTC. It specifies CASSLAGGPYNEQFF.